The entry that follows covers one TCR beta chain sequence. What it recognizes is unknown. The data belong to a study of a mutant IDH1 vaccine in newly diagnosed glioma. About the study: Visit V12 happened at week 35; visit V13 happened at week 47.

The time point denotes: week 47, end of study. The study gave 300 ug of mutant IDH1 20-mer peptide per vaccine dose, with topical imiquimod. TCRdb keeps only in-frame clones here, not all; method: immunoSEQ multiplex PCR. The sample consists of 90,000 to 100,000 clones, roughly 86% of them appearing once. This CDR3 is 13 amino acids long. The V and J ends lost 3 bases and 8 bases respectively, with 15 bases between them. Germline-derived CDR1 and CDR2 are GTSNPN and SVGIG (reference sequence). Overall study results and limits: Altogether, around 95% of patients exhibited vaccine-induced immune responses.

This clonotype originated in a woman between 50 and 59 years old with glioma. The sample in question was PBMCs, obtained from a glioma patient whose treatment included an IDH1 peptide vaccine. The J gene is TRBJ2-3, the V gene TRBV30; possible D gene TRBD1, 5 bases. CDR3 sequence: CAWRRTSQGTQYF. CDR3 nucleotides: TGTGCCTGGAGACGAACCTCCCAGGGTACGCAGTATTTT.